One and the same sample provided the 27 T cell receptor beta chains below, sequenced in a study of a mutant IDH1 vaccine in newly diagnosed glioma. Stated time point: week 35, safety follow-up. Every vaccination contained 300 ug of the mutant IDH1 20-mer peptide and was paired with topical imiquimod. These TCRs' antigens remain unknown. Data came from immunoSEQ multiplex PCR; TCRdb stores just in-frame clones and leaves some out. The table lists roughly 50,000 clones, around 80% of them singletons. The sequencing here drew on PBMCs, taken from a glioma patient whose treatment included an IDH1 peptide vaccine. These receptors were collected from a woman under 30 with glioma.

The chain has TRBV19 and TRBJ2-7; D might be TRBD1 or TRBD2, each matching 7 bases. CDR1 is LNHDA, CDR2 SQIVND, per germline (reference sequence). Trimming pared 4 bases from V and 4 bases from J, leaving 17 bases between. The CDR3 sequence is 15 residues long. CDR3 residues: CASSSPQGRGYEQYF. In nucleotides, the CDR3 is TGTGCCAGTAGTAGCCCACAGGGGAGGGGATACGAGCAGTACTTC.

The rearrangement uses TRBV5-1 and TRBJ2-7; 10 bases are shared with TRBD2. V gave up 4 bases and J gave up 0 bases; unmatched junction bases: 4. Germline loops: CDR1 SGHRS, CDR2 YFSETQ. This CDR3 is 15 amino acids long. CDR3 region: CASSPERGGSYEQYF. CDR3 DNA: TGCGCCAGCAGCCCAGAGCGGGGGGGCTCCTACGAGCAGTACTTC.

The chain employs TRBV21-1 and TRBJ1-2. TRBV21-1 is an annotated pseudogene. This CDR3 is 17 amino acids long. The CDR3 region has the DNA TGTGCCAGCAGCAAAGTAAAGGGACCTAGGACTAACTATGGCTACACCTTC. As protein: CASSKVKGPRTNYGYTF.

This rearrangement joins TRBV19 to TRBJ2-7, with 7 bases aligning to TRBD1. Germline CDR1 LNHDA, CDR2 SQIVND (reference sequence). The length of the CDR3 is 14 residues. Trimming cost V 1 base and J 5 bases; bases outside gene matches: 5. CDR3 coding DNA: TGTGCCAGTAGTATAGTAGGGGGCTATGACGAGCAGTACTTC. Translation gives CASSIVGGYDEQYF.

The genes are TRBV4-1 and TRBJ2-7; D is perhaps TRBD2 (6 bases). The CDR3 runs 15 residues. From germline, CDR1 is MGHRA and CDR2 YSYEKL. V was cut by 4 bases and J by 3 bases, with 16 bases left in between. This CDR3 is CASSLLGTGDYEQYF. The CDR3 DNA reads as TGCGCCAGCAGCCTCCTTGGGACGGGAGACTACGAGCAGTACTTC.

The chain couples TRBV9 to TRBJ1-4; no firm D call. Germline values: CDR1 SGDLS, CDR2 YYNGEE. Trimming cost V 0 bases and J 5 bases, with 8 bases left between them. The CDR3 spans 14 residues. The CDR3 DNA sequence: TGTGCCAGCAGCGTAGCTGCAGTGAATGAAAAACTGTTTTTT. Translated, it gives CASSVAAVNEKLFF.

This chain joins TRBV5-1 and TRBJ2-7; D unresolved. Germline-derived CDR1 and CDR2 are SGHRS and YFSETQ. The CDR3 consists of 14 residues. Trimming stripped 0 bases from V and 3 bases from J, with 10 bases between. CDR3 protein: CASSLGSPSYEQYF. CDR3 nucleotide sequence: TGCGCCAGCAGCTTGGGATCTCCTAGCTACGAGCAGTACTTC.

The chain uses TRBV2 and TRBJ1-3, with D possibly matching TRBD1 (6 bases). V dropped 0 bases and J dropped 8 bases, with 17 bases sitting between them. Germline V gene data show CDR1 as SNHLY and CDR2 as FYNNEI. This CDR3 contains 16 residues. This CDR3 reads CASSEAVARGFDTIYF. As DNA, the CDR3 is TGTGCCAGCAGTGAAGCGGTGGCCAGGGGATTTGACACCATATATTTT.

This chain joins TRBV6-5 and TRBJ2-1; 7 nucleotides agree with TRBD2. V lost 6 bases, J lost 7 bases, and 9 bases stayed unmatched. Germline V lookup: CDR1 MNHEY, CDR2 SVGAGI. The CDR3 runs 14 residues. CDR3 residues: CASRKAGSPNEQFF. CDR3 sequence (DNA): TGTGCCAGCAGGAAAGCGGGATCGCCAAATGAGCAGTTCTTC.

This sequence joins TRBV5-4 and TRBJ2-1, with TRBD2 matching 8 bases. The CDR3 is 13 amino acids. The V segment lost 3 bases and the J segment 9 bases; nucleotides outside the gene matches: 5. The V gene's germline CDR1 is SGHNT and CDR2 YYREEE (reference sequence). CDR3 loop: CASSSGLEIEQFF. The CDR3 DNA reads TGTGCCAGCAGCTCGGGACTAGAGATTGAGCAGTTCTTC.

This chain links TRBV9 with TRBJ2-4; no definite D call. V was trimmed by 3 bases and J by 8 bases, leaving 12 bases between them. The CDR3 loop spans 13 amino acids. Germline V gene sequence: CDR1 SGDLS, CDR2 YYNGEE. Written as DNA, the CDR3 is TGTGCCAGCAGCGCCCGGGCGATGGACATTCAGTACTTC. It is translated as CASSARAMDIQYF.

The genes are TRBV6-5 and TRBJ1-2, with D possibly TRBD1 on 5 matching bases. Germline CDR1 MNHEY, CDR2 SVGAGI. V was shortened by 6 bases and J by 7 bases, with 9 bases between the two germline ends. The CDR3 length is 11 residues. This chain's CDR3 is CASSPGGGYTF. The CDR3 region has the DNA TGTGCCAGCAGCCCCGGGGGTGGCTACACCTTC.

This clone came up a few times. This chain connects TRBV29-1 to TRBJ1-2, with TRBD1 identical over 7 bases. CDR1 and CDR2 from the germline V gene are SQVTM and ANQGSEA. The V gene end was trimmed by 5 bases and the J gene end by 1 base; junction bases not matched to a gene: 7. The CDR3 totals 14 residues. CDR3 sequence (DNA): TGCAGCGTTCAAGTACAGGGGAATAACTATGGCTACACCTTC. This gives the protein CSVQVQGNNYGYTF.

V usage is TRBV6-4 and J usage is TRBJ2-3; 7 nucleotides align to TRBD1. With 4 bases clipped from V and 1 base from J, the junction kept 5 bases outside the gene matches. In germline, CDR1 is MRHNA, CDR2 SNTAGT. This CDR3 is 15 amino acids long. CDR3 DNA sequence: TGTGCCAGCAGTGCCTCCGGGACAGGCACAGATACGCAGTATTTT. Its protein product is CASSASGTGTDTQYF.

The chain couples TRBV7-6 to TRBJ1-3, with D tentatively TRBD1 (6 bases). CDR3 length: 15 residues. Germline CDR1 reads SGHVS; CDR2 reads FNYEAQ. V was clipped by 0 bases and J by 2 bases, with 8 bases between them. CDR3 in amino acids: CASSLAGGTGNTIYF. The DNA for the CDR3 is TGTGCCAGCAGCTTAGCAGGGGGGACTGGAAACACCATATATTTT.

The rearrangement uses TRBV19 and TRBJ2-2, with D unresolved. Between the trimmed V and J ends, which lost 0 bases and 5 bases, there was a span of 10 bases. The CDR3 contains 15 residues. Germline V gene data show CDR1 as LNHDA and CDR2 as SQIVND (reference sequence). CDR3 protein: CASSIDPTATGELFF. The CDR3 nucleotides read TGTGCCAGTAGTATAGATCCAACAGCGACCGGGGAGCTGTTTTTT.

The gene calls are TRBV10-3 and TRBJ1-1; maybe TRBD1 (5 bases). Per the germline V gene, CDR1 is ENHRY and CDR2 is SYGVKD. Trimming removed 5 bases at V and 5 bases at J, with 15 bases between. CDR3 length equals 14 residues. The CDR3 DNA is TGTGCCATCAGTCATACTTCAGGGCGGACTGAAGCTTTCTTT. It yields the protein CAISHTSGRTEAFF.

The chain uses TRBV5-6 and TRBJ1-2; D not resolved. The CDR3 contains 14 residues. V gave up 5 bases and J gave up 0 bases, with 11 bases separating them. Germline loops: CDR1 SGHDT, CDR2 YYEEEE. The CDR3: CASRPTPPNYGYTF. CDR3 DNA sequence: TGTGCCAGCAGGCCAACACCGCCTAACTATGGCTACACCTTC.

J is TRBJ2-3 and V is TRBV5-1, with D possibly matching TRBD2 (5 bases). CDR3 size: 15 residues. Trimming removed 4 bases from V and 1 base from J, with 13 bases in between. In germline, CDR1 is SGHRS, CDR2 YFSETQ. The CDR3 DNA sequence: TGCGCCAGCAGCGTAAGGACTCTACGCACAGATACGCAGTATTTT. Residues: CASSVRTLRTDTQYF.

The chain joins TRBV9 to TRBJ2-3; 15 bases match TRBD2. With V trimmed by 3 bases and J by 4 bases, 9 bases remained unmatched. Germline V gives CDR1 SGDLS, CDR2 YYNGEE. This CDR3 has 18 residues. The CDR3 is CASSGRTSGRAIADTQYF. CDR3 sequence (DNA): TGTGCCAGCAGCGGGAGGACTAGCGGGAGGGCCATCGCAGATACGCAGTATTTT. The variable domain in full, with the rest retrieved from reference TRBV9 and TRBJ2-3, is DSGVTQTPKHLITATGQRVTLRCSPRSGDLSVYWYQQSLDQGLQFLIQYYNGEERAKGNILERFSAQQFPDLHSELNLSSLELGDSALYFCASSGRTSGRAIADTQYFGPGTRLTVL.

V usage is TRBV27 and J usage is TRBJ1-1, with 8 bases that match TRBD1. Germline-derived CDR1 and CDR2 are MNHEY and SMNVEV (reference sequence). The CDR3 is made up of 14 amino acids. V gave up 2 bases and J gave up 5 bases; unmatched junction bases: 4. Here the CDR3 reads CASSLGTGLTEAFF. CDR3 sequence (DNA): TGTGCCAGCAGTTTAGGGACAGGTCTAACTGAAGCTTTCTTT.

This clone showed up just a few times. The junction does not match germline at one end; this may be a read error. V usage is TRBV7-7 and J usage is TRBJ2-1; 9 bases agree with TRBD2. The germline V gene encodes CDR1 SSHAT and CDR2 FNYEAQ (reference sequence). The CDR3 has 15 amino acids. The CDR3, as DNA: TGTGCTAGCAGCTTAGCGGCGGGAGGGCCTAATGAGCAGTTCTTC. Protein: CASSLAAGGPNEQFF.

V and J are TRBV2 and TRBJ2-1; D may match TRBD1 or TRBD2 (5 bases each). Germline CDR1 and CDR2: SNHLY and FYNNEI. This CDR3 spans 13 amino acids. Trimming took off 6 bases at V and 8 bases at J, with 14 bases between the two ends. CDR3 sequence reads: CASRGDLLDEQFF. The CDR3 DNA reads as TGTGCCAGCAGGGGGGACCTACTCGATGAGCAGTTCTTC. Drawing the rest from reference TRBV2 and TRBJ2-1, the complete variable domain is EPEVTQTPSHQVTQMGQEVILRCVPISNHLYFYWYRQILGQKVEFLVSFYNNEISEKSEIFDDQFSVERPDGSNFTLKIRSTKLEDSAMYFCASRGDLLDEQFFGPGTRLTVL.

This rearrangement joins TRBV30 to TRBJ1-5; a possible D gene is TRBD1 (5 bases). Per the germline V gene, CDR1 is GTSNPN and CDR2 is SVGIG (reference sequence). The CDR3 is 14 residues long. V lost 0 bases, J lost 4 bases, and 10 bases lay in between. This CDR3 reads CAWSVGGRNQPQHF. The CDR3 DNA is TGTGCCTGGAGTGTCGGGGGAAGGAATCAGCCCCAGCATTTT.

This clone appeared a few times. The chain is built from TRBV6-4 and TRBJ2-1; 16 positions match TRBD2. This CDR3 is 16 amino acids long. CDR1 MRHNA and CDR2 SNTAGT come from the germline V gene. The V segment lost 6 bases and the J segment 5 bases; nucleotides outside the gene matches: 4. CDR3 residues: CASSAGTSGGDNEQFF. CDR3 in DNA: TGTGCCAGCAGCGCCGGGACTAGCGGGGGGGACAATGAGCAGTTCTTC.

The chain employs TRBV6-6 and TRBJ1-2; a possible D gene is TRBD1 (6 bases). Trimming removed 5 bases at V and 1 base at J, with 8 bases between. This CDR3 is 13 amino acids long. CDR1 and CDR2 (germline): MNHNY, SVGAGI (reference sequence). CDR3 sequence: CASSQGHNYGYTF. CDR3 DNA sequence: TGTGCCAGCAGTCAGGGACATAACTATGGCTACACCTTC.

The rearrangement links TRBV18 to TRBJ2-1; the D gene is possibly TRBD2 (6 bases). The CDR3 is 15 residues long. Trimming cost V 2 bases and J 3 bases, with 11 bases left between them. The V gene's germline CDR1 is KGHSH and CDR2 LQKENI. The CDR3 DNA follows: TGTGCCAGCTCACCAGGGCTAGCGAACTACAATGAGCAGTTCTTC. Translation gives CASSPGLANYNEQFF.